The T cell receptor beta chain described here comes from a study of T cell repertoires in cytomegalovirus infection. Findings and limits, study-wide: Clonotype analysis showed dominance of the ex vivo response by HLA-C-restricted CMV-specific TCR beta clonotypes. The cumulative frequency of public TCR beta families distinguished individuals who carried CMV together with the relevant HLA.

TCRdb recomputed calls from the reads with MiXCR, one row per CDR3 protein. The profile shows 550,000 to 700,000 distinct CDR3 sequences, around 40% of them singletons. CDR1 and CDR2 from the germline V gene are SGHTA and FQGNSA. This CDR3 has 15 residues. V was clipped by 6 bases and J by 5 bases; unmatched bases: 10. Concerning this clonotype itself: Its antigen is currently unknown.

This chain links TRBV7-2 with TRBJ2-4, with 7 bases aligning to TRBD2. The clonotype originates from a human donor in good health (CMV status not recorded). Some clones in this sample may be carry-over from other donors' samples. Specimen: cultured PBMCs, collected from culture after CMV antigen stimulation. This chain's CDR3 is CASRKIAGSQNIQYF. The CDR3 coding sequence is TGTGCCAGCAGAAAAATAGCGGGCTCCCAAAACATTCAGTACTTC.